A single T cell receptor beta chain is shown here with its context. Its specificity is not known. This sample is drawn from a study of T cell responses to AZD1222 COVID-19 vaccine. Study-wide findings and caveats: Elevations in Spike-specific TCR breadth and depth followed administration of two AZD1222 doses. Donors were mostly white British, more females; clonal diversity possibly underestimated.

Trimming cost V 7 bases and J 3 bases, with 13 bases left between them. Germline V lookup: CDR1 SQVTM, CDR2 ANQGSEA. This CDR3 comprises 12 residues. TCRdb's copy holds only in-frame clones and misses some; the assay was immunoSEQ multiplex PCR. The data hold 100,000 to 150,000 clones, with approximately 88% observed a single time. The sample in question was peripheral blood, obtained on day 0 of AZD1222 vaccination. The source of this sequence is an adult in good health. The rearrangement links TRBV29-1 to TRBJ2-7; D is ambiguous. CDR3: CSGWSGSYEQYF. The CDR3 nucleotides are TGCAGCGGCTGGTCGGGCAGCTACGAGCAGTACTTC.